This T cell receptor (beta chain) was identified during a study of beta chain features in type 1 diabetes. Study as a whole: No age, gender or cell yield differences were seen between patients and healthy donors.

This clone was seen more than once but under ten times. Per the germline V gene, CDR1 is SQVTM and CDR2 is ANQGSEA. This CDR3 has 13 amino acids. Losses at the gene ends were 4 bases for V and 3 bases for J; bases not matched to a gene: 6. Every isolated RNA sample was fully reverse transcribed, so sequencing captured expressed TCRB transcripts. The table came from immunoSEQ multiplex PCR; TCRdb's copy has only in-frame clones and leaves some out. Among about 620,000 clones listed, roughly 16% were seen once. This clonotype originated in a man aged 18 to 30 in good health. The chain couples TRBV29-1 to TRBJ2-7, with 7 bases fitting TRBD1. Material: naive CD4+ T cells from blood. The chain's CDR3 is CSVGKGAVYEQYF. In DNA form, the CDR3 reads TGCAGCGTTGGAAAGGGGGCGGTCTACGAGCAGTACTTC.